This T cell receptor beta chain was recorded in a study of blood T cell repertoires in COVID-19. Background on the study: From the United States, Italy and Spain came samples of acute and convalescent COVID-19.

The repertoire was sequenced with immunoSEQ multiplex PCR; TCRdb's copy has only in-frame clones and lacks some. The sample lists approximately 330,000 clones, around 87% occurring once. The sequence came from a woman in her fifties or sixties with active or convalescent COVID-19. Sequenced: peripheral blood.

The CDR3 region has the DNA TGTGCCAGCAGCAATACAGGGGTCCAAGAGACCCAGTACTTC. Protein sequence: CASSNTGVQETQYF. The gene calls are TRBV5-4 and TRBJ2-5; 7 bases are shared with TRBD1. Germline CDR1 reads SGHNT; CDR2 reads YYREEE (reference sequence). This CDR3 spans 14 amino acids. J gave up 1 base and V 4 bases, and 4 bases lay outside the gene matches.